Below are 6 T cell receptor beta chains sequenced from a single sample in a study of STAT5B mutations in CD4+ large granular lymphocyte leukemia. TCRdb keeps only in-frame clones here, not all; method: immunoSEQ multiplex PCR. The table records tens of thousands of clones, around 74% of them present only once. The sequenced sample was CD4+ T cells from blood buffy coats. The source is a human donor in good health.

J is TRBJ2-3 and V is TRBV7-9, with D perhaps matching TRBD2 (5 bases). Germline CDR1 reads SEHNR; CDR2 reads FQNEAQ (reference sequence). V lost 2 bases, J lost 1 base, and 13 bases lay in between. This CDR3 contains 16 residues. This chain's CDR3 is CASSLWARAGTDTQYF. For the CDR3, the DNA is TGTGCCAGCAGCTTATGGGCGCGGGCCGGCACAGATACGCAGTATTTT.

CDR3 in DNA: TGCAGCGTTGCGCAGGGGAGCAATCAGCCCCAGCATTTT. It translates to CSVAQGSNQPQHF. The gene calls are TRBV29-1 and TRBJ1-5; D might be TRBD1 (6 bases). Trimming cost V 4 bases and J 1 base, with 8 bases left between them. Germline assignment: CDR1 SQVTM and CDR2 ANQGSEA. CDR3 length equals 13 residues.

By sample fraction, this clone is medium-sized. This sequence joins TRBV19 and TRBJ2-1; D is perhaps TRBD1 or TRBD2 (5 bases each). Trimming shortened V by 8 bases and J by 4 bases, and 21 bases separated the two germline ends. The CDR3 is 16 residues long. Germline CDR1 LNHDA, CDR2 SQIVND (reference sequence). This chain's CDR3 is CASQHGSGPIYNEQFF. The CDR3 nucleotides read TGTGCCAGTCAACACGGCTCGGGACCGATTTACAATGAGCAGTTCTTC.

The chain links TRBV30 to TRBJ1-4; a weak D match, TRBD1 (5 bases). With 3 bases removed from V and 8 bases from J, the gap between germline ends came to 10 bases. This CDR3 spans 12 amino acids. Germline lookup yields CDR1 GTSNPN and CDR2 SVGIG (reference sequence). The CDR3 spells CAWSAGGEKLFF. In nucleotides, the CDR3 is TGTGCCTGGAGCGCCGGGGGGGAAAAACTGTTTTTT.

V gene TRBV5-1 combines with J gene TRBJ2-2; 7 bases match TRBD1. This CDR3 contains 15 residues. CDR1 is SGHRS and CDR2 is YFSETQ in the germline V gene. V gave up 2 bases and J gave up 4 bases; unmatched junction bases: 5. DNA of the CDR3: TGCGCCAGCAGCTTCGGACAGGTTGGCACCGGGGAGCTGTTTTTT. This codes for CASSFGQVGTGELFF.

The V gene is TRBV30, the J gene TRBJ2-2; the match to TRBD2 covers 12 bases. The CDR3 consists of 15 residues. V trimming: 7 bases; J trimming: 4 bases; junction bases outside the gene matches: 7. Germline lookup yields CDR1 GTSNPN and CDR2 SVGIG (reference sequence). The CDR3 is CASPGLAGVTGELFF. The CDR3 coding sequence is TGTGCCTCCCCGGGACTAGCGGGCGTCACCGGGGAGCTGTTTTTT.